The 8 T cell receptor beta chains presented below share a single source sample, sequenced in a study of Graves' ophthalmopathy and Graves' hyperthyroidism. The study amplified TCR beta CDR3 regions using RNA transcripts. RT-PCR in the first round used HTBI primers; a second-round multiplex PCR followed. Each CDR3 protein is one row after TCRdb ran MiXCR on the multiplex PCR reads. The table shows about 1.2 million distinct CDR3 sequences, with about 36% occurring only once. The specimen was peripheral blood or thyroid tissue (not recorded which). The receptors shown here come from an adult man with Graves' hyperthyroidism.

V and J are TRBV7-2 and TRBJ2-3, with a tentative D call TRBD2 (5 bases). V was pared by 5 bases and J by 6 bases, with 9 bases between. Germline loops: CDR1 SGHTA, CDR2 FQGNSA. The CDR3 runs to 12 residues. The CDR3 DNA reads TGTGCCAGCAGCCCGGCGGGCGATACGCAGTATTTT. This codes for CASSPAGDTQYF.

The chain recombines TRBV29-1 with TRBJ1-2, with D tentatively TRBD1 (6 bases). Trimming cost V 6 bases and J 7 bases, with 15 bases left between them. This CDR3 has 12 residues. The germline V gene encodes CDR1 SQVTM and CDR2 ANQGSEA. CDR3 nucleotides: TGCAGCGTAGCTCGGGGGGCTGTTGGCTACACCTTC. This encodes CSVARGAVGYTF.

The chain joins TRBV7-2 to TRBJ1-2; TRBD1 matches 7 bases. Germline V gene data show CDR1 as SGHTA and CDR2 as FQGNSA. This CDR3 comprises 14 residues. V dropped 5 bases and J dropped 8; count of bases not matched to a gene: 11. CDR3 sequence: CASSSPGQEGGYTF. The CDR3 DNA sequence: TGTGCCAGCAGCAGCCCAGGACAGGAGGGCGGCTACACCTTC.

A word on this clonotype: Given the absence of the conserved phenylalanine or tryptophan at the CDR3 end, a read error is likely. This chain connects TRBV11-2 to TRBJ1-2, with D possibly being TRBD1 (5 bases). The CDR3 is made up of 15 amino acids. The V and J ends lost 4 bases and 3 bases respectively, with 15 bases between them. The germline CDR1 and CDR2 sequences are SGHAT and FQNNGV. In DNA, the CDR3 is TGTGCCAGCAGCTCTTATTCCGGGACGGACTATGGCTACACCCTC. Protein product: CASSSYSGTDYGYTL.

The sample holds many counts of this clonotype. V is TRBV20-1 and J is TRBJ1-5; no firm D call. V was cut by 3 bases and J by 5 bases, with 14 bases left in between. Germline V lookup: CDR1 DFQATT, CDR2 SNEGSKA (reference sequence). The CDR3 totals 14 residues. CDR3 sequence (DNA): TGCAGTGCTAGCATCCCCGCAGGCGATCAGCCCCAGCATTTT. It encodes CSASIPAGDQPQHF.

This clonotype was detected a few times. This chain connects TRBV3-1 to TRBJ2-5; TRBD2 matches at 7 bases. V was clipped by 3 bases and J by 5 bases; unmatched bases: 9. Looked up from germline, CDR1 is LGHDT and CDR2 is YNNKEL (reference sequence). The CDR3 runs to 15 residues. CDR3 sequence reads: CASSQMGLRRETQYF. For the CDR3, the DNA is TGTGCCAGCAGCCAGATGGGACTACGACGGGAGACCCAGTACTTC.

In DNA form, the CDR3 reads TGTGCCAGCACCCTAGCGGGAGACACTGAAGCTTTCTTT. It encodes CASTLAGDTEAFF. V is TRBV7-9 and J is TRBJ1-1; D is ambiguous. CDR1 and CDR2 (germline): SEHNR, FQNEAQ (reference sequence). V shed 7 bases and J shed 3 bases, with 12 bases lying between them. The CDR3 has 13 residues.

This clonotype was counted only a few times. The junction does not match germline at one end; this may be a read error. The rearrangement joins TRBV7-9 to TRBJ2-7; no reliable D call. This CDR3 comprises 14 residues. The germline V gene encodes CDR1 SEHNR and CDR2 FQNEAQ (reference sequence). The CDR3, as DNA: TGCGCCAGCAGCTTGGGTTCCTCTCTTCCGGAGCAGTACTTC. Translated: CASSLGSSLPEQYF.